A selection of T cell receptor beta chains follows, all from one sample in a study of blood T cell repertoires in COVID-19. Repertoires were generated with immunoSEQ multiplex PCR, while TCRdb's copy carries only in-frame clones and drops some. In the table there are 97,000 or so clones, more than 65% of which are singletons. The sample was peripheral blood. The receptor source for this set is a woman over 75 with active or convalescent COVID-19. CDR3s include the opening cysteine and the closing phenylalanine or tryptophan. The D gene is left open where the match is weak. Only some rows state a clone size, as once, few, many or a class for expanded clones.

v_call	d_call	clone_size	j_call	cdr3_aa	cdr3_nt
TRBV7-8	NA	NA	TRBJ2-2	CASSALNTGELFF	TGTGCCAGCAGCGCGTTAAACACCGGGGAGCTGTTTTTT
TRBV7-9	NA	NA	TRBJ2-1	CASSPSRRGTHNEQFF	TGTGCCAGCAGCCCCTCCCGTAGGGGCACCCACAATGAGCAGTTCTTC
TRBV6-5	NA	few	TRBJ2-7	CASKGHSYEQYF	TGTGCCAGCAAAGGACACTCCTACGAGCAGTACTTC
TRBV4-3	TRBD1	NA	TRBJ2-2	CASSRHGTGATGELFF	TGCGCCAGCAGCCGACACGGGACAGGGGCAACCGGGGAGCTGTTTTTT
TRBV5-1	NA	NA	TRBJ2-4	CASSVDFSKNIQYF	TGTGCCAGCAGCGTGGACTTTTCCAAAAACATTCAGTACTTC
TRBV10-3	NA	NA	TRBJ2-3	CAISEQANLITDTQYF	TGTGCCATCAGTGAGCAGGCCAATCTGATCACAGATACGCAGTATTTT
TRBV20-1	TRBD1	once	TRBJ2-7	CSASFRTGAYEQYF	TGCAGTGCTAGTTTTCGGACAGGGGCCTACGAGCAGTACTTC
TRBV9	TRBD1	NA	TRBJ1-3	CASSRDSSGNTIYF	TGTGCCAGCAGCCGGGACAGTTCTGGAAACACCATATATTTT
TRBV28	TRBD1	few	TRBJ1-1	CASSSTGFTTEAFF	TGTGCCAGCAGCTCGACAGGGTTTACCACTGAAGCTTTCTTT
TRBV30	NA	NA	TRBJ2-1	CAWSQYNEQFF	TGTGCCTGGAGTCAGTACAATGAGCAGTTCTTC
TRBV12-3/TRBV12-4	NA	NA	TRBJ1-2	CASSLDRADGYTF	TGTGCCAGCAGTTTAGACAGGGCTGATGGCTACACCTTC
TRBV18	TRBD1	once	TRBJ1-1	CASSLKQGMNTEAFF	TGTGCCAGCTCACTAAAACAGGGGATGAACACTGAAGCTTTCTTT